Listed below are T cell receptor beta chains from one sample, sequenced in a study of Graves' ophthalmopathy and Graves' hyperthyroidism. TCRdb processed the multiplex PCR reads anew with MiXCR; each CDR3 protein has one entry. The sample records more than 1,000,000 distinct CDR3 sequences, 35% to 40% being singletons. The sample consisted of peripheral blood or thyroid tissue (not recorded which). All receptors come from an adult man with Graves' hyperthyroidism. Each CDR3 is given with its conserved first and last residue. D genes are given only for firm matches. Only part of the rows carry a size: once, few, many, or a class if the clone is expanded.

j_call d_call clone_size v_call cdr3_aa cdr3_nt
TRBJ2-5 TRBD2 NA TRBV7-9 CASSWLAGAETQYF TGTGCCAGCAGCTGGTTAGCGGGAGCTGAGACCCAGTACTTC
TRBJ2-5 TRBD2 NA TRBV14 CASSTGLGGTQYF TGTGCCAGCAGCACGGGACTGGGGGGGACTCAGTACTTC
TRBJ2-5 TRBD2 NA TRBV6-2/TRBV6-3 CASSYVSGNLQETQYF TGTGCCAGCAGTTACGTTAGCGGGAACCTCCAAGAGACCCAGTACTTC
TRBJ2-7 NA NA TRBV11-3 CASSLDPGVAFYEQYF TGTGCCAGCAGCTTAGATCCTGGGGTAGCTTTCTACGAGCAGTACTTC
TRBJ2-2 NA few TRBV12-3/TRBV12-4 CASSPRSWSSVGELFF TGTGCCAGCAGTCCCAGGAGTTGGTCTTCGGTCGGGGAGCTGTTTTTT
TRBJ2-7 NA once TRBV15 CATSRDRAGGISFYEQYF TGTGCCACCAGCAGAGATCGCGCAGGGGGGATAAGTTTCTACGAGCAGTACTTC
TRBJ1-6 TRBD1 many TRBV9 CASSTRDSETNSPLHF TGTGCCAGCAGCACCCGGGACAGCGAAACTAATTCACCCCTCCACTTT
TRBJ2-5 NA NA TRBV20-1 CSATQEEGTWETQYF TGCAGTGCTACTCAAGAAGAAGGGACCTGGGAGACCCAGTACTTC
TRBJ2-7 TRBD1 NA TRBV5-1 CASSSLAFGTGGSYEQYF TGCGCCAGCAGCTCCCTAGCATTCGGGACAGGGGGATCCTACGAGCAGTACTTC
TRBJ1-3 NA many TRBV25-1 CASSEYLSNTIYF TGTGCCAGCAGTGAATACCTCTCAAACACCATATATTTT
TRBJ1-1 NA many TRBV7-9 CASSPLGGRGTEAFF TGTGCCAGCAGCCCCCTCGGGGGGCGTGGCACTGAAGCTTTCTTT
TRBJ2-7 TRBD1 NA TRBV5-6 CASSPGTAIYEQYF TGTGCCAGCAGCCCGGGGACAGCGATCTACGAGCAGTACTTC
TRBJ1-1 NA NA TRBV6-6 CASSTRGGAVNTEAFF TGTGCCAGCAGTACTAGGGGCGGAGCAGTGAACACTGAAGCTTTCTTT
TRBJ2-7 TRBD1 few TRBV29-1 CSTRQGAMYEQYF TGCAGCACGAGACAGGGGGCTATGTACGAGCAGTACTTC
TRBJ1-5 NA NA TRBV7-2 CASSYPLDTGVRNQPQHF TGTGCCAGCAGTTACCCCCTTGACACAGGCGTACGGAATCAGCCCCAGCATTTT
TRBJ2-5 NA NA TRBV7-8 CASNPRRDGGETQYF TGTGCCAGCAACCCCCGACGGGACGGAGGGGAGACCCAGTACTTC
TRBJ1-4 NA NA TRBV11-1 CASSQGLGGSNEKLFF TGTGCCAGCAGCCAAGGCCTGGGCGGATCTAATGAAAAACTGTTTTTT
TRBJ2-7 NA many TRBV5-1 CASSLVGNLYEQYF TGCGCCAGCAGCTTGGTCGGCAACCTATACGAGCAGTACTTC
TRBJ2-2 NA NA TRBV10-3 CAIGRMNTGELSW TGTGCCATCGGGAGAATGAACACCGGGGAGCTGTCTTGG
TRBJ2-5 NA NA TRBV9 CASSVVPASWGTQYF TGTGCCAGCAGCGTAGTCCCGGCTAGCTGGGGGACCCAGTACTTC
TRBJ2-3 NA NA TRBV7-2 CASKVAFHTDTQYF TGTGCCAGTAAAGTAGCTTTTCACACAGATACGCAGTATTTT
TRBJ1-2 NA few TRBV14 CASSQDPRGGYGYTF TGTGCCAGCAGCCAAGATCCGAGGGGAGGCTATGGCTACACCTTC
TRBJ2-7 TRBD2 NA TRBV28 CASTTGGASVSYEQYF TGTGCCAGCACCACGGGGGGGGCGTCAGTCTCCTACGAGCAGTACTTC
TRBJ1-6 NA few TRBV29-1 CSVGGGADSPLHF TGCAGCGTTGGAGGGGGGGCAGATTCACCCCTCCACTTT
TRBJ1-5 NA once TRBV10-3 CAISSLGGSNQPQHF TGTGCCATCAGCAGTTTGGGGGGAAGCAATCAGCCCCAGCATTTT
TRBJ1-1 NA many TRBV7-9 CASSSALNTEAFF TGTGCCAGTAGCTCTGCCCTGAACACTGAAGCTTTCTTT
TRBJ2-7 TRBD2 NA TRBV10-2 CASVYRAGSYEQYF TGCGCCAGCGTTTACCGAGCGGGATCCTACGAGCAGTACTTC
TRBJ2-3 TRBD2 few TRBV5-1 CASSPSGGPDTQYF TGCGCCAGCAGCCCGTCGGGAGGTCCGGATACGCAGTATTTT
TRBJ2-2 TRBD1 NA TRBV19 CASSDRGQGGELFF TGTGCCAGTAGCGACAGGGGGCAAGGCGGGGAGCTGTTTTTT
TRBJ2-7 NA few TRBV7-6 CASSSPLLGEQYF TGTGCCAGCAGCTCCCCTCTTTTGGGAGAGCAGTACTTC
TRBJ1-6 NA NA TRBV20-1 CSAPDPRGDTDSPLHF TGCAGTGCGCCCGACCCGCGAGGGGACACCGATTCACCCCTCCACTTT
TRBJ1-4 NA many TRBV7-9 CASSASTNEKLFF TGTGCCAGCAGCGCCTCAACTAATGAAAAACTGTTTTTT
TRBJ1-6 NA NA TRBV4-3 CASSQVSQRGSPLHF TGCGCCAGCAGCCAAGTGTCCCAAAGGGGTTCACCCCTCCACTTT
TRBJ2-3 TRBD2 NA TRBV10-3 CAISGGTSADTQYF TGTGCCATCAGTGGCGGGACTAGCGCAGATACGCAGTATTTT
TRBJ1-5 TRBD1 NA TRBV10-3 CAISEGQGAHF TGTGCCATCAGTGAGGGACAGGGGGCGCATTTT
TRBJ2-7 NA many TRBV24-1 CATSEYPAGEQYF TGTGCCACCAGCGAGTATCCGGCCGGGGAGCAGTACTTC
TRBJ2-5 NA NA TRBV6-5 CASMRTGTLGTQYF TGTGCCAGCATGCGAACCGGGACCCTTGGGACCCAGTACTTC
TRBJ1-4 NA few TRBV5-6 CASTRLGRTAEELFF TGTGCCAGCACCCGGCTGGGTCGGACCGCCGAGGAACTGTTTTTT
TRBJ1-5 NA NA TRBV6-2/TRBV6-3 CASRQDSGNQPQHF TGTGCCAGCAGACAGGACAGTGGCAATCAGCCCCAGCATTTT
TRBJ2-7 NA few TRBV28 CASSFRGVGYEQYF TGTGCCAGCAGTTTCAGGGGTGTGGGCTACGAGCAGTACTTC
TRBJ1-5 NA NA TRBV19 CASKWGGNQPQHF TGTGCCAGTAAATGGGGAGGGAATCAGCCCCAGCATTTT
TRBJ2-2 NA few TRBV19 CASSPQGGFTGELFF TGTGCCAGTAGCCCACAGGGGGGGTTCACCGGGGAGCTGTTTTTT
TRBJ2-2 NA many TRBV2 CASSERSTGELFF TGTGCCAGCAGTGAAAGGAGCACCGGGGAGCTGTTTTTT
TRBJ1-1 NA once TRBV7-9 CASSLAGAHPQAFF TGTGCCAGCAGCTTAGCGGGGGCGCATCCCCAAGCTTTCTTT
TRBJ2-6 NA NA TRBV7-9 CASSLEAGAYVLTF TGTGCCAGCAGCTTAGAGGCAGGGGCCTACGTCCTGACTTTC
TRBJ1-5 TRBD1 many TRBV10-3 CAIGGQGIYSNQPQHF TGTGCCATCGGTGGACAGGGGATTTATAGCAATCAGCCCCAGCATTTT
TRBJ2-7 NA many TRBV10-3 CAISVKGRAYEQYF TGTGCCATCAGTGTTAAGGGGCGGGCCTACGAGCAGTACTTC
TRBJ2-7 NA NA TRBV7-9 CASSLDRSRVREQYF TGTGCCAGCAGCTTAGATAGGTCCAGGGTCCGCGAGCAGTACTTC